The clone carrying this T cell receptor beta chain was detected only once. V lost 3 bases and J lost 3; bases outside the gene matches: 3. CDR3 length: 14 amino acids. Per the germline V gene, CDR1 is KGHSH and CDR2 is LQKENI. Repertoires were generated with immunoSEQ multiplex PCR, while TCRdb's copy carries only in-frame clones and drops some. The sample has about 110,000 clones, around 80% seen once. The data were taken from a study of blood T cell repertoires in COVID-19. Study-wide context: Acute and convalescent COVID-19 samples came from the United States, Italy and Spain.

The rearrangement joins TRBV18 to TRBJ2-3; 7 bases match TRBD2. The material sequenced was peripheral blood. The clonotype originates from an older man with active or convalescent COVID-19. The CDR3 DNA reads as TGTGCCAGCTCACCCACTAGCGATACAGATACGCAGTATTTT. Translated: CASSPTSDTDTQYF.